This TCR beta chain was captured in a study of blood T cell dynamics during melanoma immunotherapy. Study information: First-line therapy was either pembrolizumab or nivolumab with ipilimumab for metastatic melanoma.

The CDR3 is 15 amino acids. Germline values: CDR1 SGHRS, CDR2 YFSETQ. Trimming stripped 0 bases from V and 4 bases from J, with 11 bases between. Time point: week 3, after first cycle of checkpoint inhibitor. No patient had earlier systemic cancer treatment, concurrent immunosuppressants, or another active cancer. Regarding this clone: As yet, its antigen is unknown.

Study observations and caveats: Disease-control patients' PBMC repertoires became either more clonal or more diverse at W3.

Clones were sequenced by immunoSEQ multiplex PCR, and TCRdb holds only the in-frame ones, with some missing. The sample carries about 7,600 clones, 88% recorded once. This receptor was obtained from a human donor with melanoma. The chain employs TRBV5-1 and TRBJ1-5, with a tentative D call TRBD1 (6 bases). Sequences were derived from blood, sampled from a patient treated with checkpoint blockade. As DNA, the CDR3 is TGCGCCAGCAGCTTGGAGGGGGTAACAAATCAGCCCCAGCATTTT. It specifies CASSLEGVTNQPQHF.